The clone carrying this T cell receptor beta chain was observed many times. The target antigen is unknown. TCRdb called the reads again in MiXCR, with one record for every CDR3 protein. The sample yields some 320,000 distinct CDR3 sequences, more than 8% seen once. These data originate in a study of T cell repertoires in cytomegalovirus infection. The wider study: Indications came from public TCR beta signatures; they pointed to CMV infection and to a matching HLA type.

Regarding the study as a whole: Carriers of CMV plus the relevant HLA were identified by cumulative public TCR beta family frequency.

This clonotype was sampled from a human donor in good health (CMV status not recorded). Some clones in this sample may be carry-over from other donors' samples. The sequenced sample consisted of PBMCs.

CDR3 sequence reads: CSALVQGGHGYTF. The CDR3, as DNA: TGCAGTGCCCTCGTACAGGGAGGGCATGGCTACACCTTC. The chain employs TRBV20-1 and TRBJ1-2, with D maybe TRBD1 (6 bases). The germline V gene has CDR1 DFQATT and CDR2 SNEGSKA (reference sequence). The CDR3 runs 13 residues. The V and J ends lost 6 bases and 6 bases respectively, with 17 bases between them.